This T cell receptor beta chain emerged from a study of T-cell reconstitution after alpha-beta-depleted transplantation in children. About this clonotype itself: Its antigen is not known. No conserved phenylalanine or tryptophan ends this CDR3, so it is likely a read error.

Whole-study results and caveats: The high TCRbeta diversity at day 60 in some patients came from surviving recipient T cells and thymic progenitors. One year after transplant, T-cell counts and diversity came mostly from newly produced T cells. Reported findings indicate that, about two months after transplant, alpha-beta T cells came from several hundred expanded clones, which were derived from non-depleted graft cells.

CDR1 and CDR2 (germline): SEHNR, FQNEAQ (reference sequence). This CDR3 is built from 15 residues. Between the trimmed V and J ends, which lost 5 bases and 2 bases, there was a span of 14 bases. Preparation of the TCRbeta library was carried out with unique molecular identifiers. TCRdb reanalysed the PCR reads using MiXCR and keeps one entry per CDR3 protein. Among about 640,000 distinct CDR3 sequences listed, 10% to 15% were seen once. This material consisted of PBMCs, mostly from graft donor cells, taken 360 days after TCRalphabeta/CD19-depleted stem cell transplant. This receptor was identified in a male patient between 10 and 17 years old who had a stem cell transplant for acute myeloid leukemia, so the T cells may come from the graft donor. The chain carries TRBV7-9 and TRBJ2-3; perhaps TRBD2 as D (5 bases). The CDR3 nucleotides are TGTGCCAGCAGCCCTAGTAGCGCCCCCACAGATACGCAGTATTCT. Translated: CASSPSSAPTDTQYS.